These T cell receptor beta chains were read from a single sample in a study of cytomegalovirus exposure and HLA in healthy donors. Assay: immunoSEQ multiplex PCR; the TCRdb copy retains only in-frame clones and omits some. The table lists some 170,000 clones, 80% to 85% of them singletons. The sequenced material came from PBMCs. Source of these receptors: a woman aged 30 to 39 in good health and CMV-seronegative. The CDR3 runs from the conserved cysteine through the conserved F or W. Each record gives: V gene, D gene, J gene, clone size, CDR3 DNA, CDR3 protein. A D gene is named only where the DNA matches it firmly. Clone size is given for some rows only: seen once, a few or many times, or a class if the clone is expanded.

TRBV2	NA	TRBJ2-3	NA	TGTGCCAGCAAGTCAGGGAAGAGCACAGATACGCAGTATTTT	CASKSGKSTDTQYF
TRBV2	TRBD2	TRBJ2-1	NA	TGTGCCAGCAGTGAAACACTAGCGGGAGACCCATACAATGAGCAGTTCTTC	CASSETLAGDPYNEQFF
TRBV5-8	TRBD2	TRBJ2-1	few	TGTGCCAGCAGCTTGATTTCGCGGGGGGCCCCGAACAATGAGCAGTTCTTC	CASSLISRGAPNNEQFF
TRBV30	NA	TRBJ1-2	NA	TGTGCCTGGAGTCGCACCGGGGACTATGGCTACACCTTC	CAWSRTGDYGYTF
TRBV5-1	TRBD1	TRBJ2-7	NA	TGCGCCGGCAGTTTGGTCGGGACAGGGGGCGCCGAGCAGTACTTC	CAGSLVGTGGAEQYF
TRBV15	NA	TRBJ1-5	NA	TGTGCCACCAGCAGAGATTACGGAGAGAGCAATCAGCCCCAGCATTTT	CATSRDYGESNQPQHF
TRBV2	NA	TRBJ2-7	NA	TGTGCCAGCAGTGAAGCGCTCGGGTTATCCTACGAGCAGTACTTC	CASSEALGLSYEQYF
TRBV29-1	TRBD1	TRBJ2-7	few	TGCAGCGTTGGAAACAGGGGGAAGAACGAGCAGTACTTC	CSVGNRGKNEQYF
TRBV10-3	TRBD2	TRBJ2-3	NA	TGTGCCATCAGTGACCCTAGCGGGGGGGCCGGGGCAGATACGCAGTATTTT	CAISDPSGGAGADTQYF
TRBV7-7	NA	TRBJ2-5	NA	TGTGCCAGCAGCTTGGCTAGTCGAGAGACCCAGTACTTC	CASSLASRETQYF
TRBV7-2	NA	TRBJ1-2	few	TGTGCCAGCAGCTTAGGGGGAGGTGGCTACACCTTC	CASSLGGGGYTF
TRBV6-4	NA	TRBJ2-5	once	TGTGCCAGCAGTGACCCCGAAAGCGGCGACCGACCTGGTGCCCAAGAGACCCAGTACTTC	CASSDPESGDRPGAQETQYF
TRBV29-1	NA	TRBJ2-7	NA	TGCAGCGTCAGGGGTTCCTACGAGCAGTACTTC	CSVRGSYEQYF
TRBV10-3	TRBD2	TRBJ2-3	NA	TGTGCCATCAGTGAGTTAACGGGAGGGCCCACAGATACGCAGTATTTT	CAISELTGGPTDTQYF
TRBV9	TRBD2	TRBJ2-5	few	TGTGCCAGCAGCGCAGCGGGGGGGCCTTGGGAGACCCAGTACTTC	CASSAAGGPWETQYF
TRBV14	NA	TRBJ2-5	NA	TGTGCCAGCAGCCCGGAACAGGGATCAGAGACCCAGTACTTC	CASSPEQGSETQYF
TRBV27	NA	TRBJ2-2	NA	TGTGCCAGCAGTTCCTACGTGCCCAACACCGGGGAGCTGTTTTTT	CASSSYVPNTGELFF
TRBV30	TRBD2	TRBJ2-7	NA	TGTGCCTGGAGTGTAAATCTAGCGGGGGCCTACGAGCAGTACTTC	CAWSVNLAGAYEQYF
TRBV5-1	NA	TRBJ2-1	NA	TGCGCCAGCAGCCACCCGGGGTCTTTCAATGAGCAGTTCTTC	CASSHPGSFNEQFF
TRBV5-4	NA	TRBJ2-7	few	TGTGCCAGCAGCTTGGGCGGGGCAGGGCGGTCCTACGAGCAGTACTTC	CASSLGGAGRSYEQYF
TRBV6-5	NA	TRBJ2-7	NA	TGTGCCAGCAGCCAACGAGGGCTAGACTACGAGCAGTACTTC	CASSQRGLDYEQYF
TRBV6-1	NA	TRBJ2-7	NA	TGTGCCAGCGCGCCGTTCCACCCCTACGAGCAGTACTTC	CASAPFHPYEQYF